This TCR beta chain derives from a study of T-cell memory formation after mild COVID-19. This clonotype was picked up a small number of times. What it binds is not known. Trimming took off 6 bases at V and 4 bases at J, with 12 bases between the two ends. Germline-derived CDR1 and CDR2 are SNHLY and FYNNEI. The CDR3 loop spans 13 amino acids. TCRdb independently ran MiXCR on the 5' RACE reads; one entry per CDR3 protein. The sample shows about 35,000 distinct CDR3 sequences, around 20% of them seen only once. Study-level findings and limits: Of the contracting clones, CD4+ ones lay mainly in CM and EM, and CD8+ ones in EMRA.

The material sequenced was PBMCs or a T cell subset sorted from them (not recorded which). The chain is built from TRBV2 and TRBJ2-5; no firm D call. This receptor was obtained from an adult who had mild COVID-19 (a few samples of this study predate the infection). Cell type and time point are not known. CDR3 bases: TGTGCCAGCAGGGAGACCGAGATAGAGACCCAGTACTTC. Its translation is CASRETEIETQYF.